This paragraph reports one T cell receptor (beta chain). The antigen is not known. Repertoires were generated with immunoSEQ multiplex PCR, while TCRdb's copy carries only in-frame clones and drops some. The sample lists approximately 80,000 clones; approximately 90% were seen once. The data belong to a study of T cell responses to AZD1222 COVID-19 vaccine. The J segment lost 5 bases and the V segment lost 4 bases, leaving 10 bases of the junction unmatched. The CDR3 is 16 amino acids. The germline CDR1 and CDR2 sequences are SGHDT and YYEEEE. Overall study findings and caveats: White British donors predominated, females outnumbered males, and clonal diversity was possibly underestimated.

The sequence came from an adult who received the AZD1222 COVID-19 vaccine. Sequenced material: peripheral blood, taken 28 days after the second AZD1222 dose. The chain joins TRBV5-6 to TRBJ2-1; 9 bases match TRBD1. The CDR3 bases are TGTGCCAGCAGCCCCTTTCGGACAGGGGTAAACAATGAGCAGTTCTTC. Translated: CASSPFRTGVNNEQFF.